One and the same sample provided the 3 T cell receptor beta chains below, sequenced in a study of blood T cell repertoires in COVID-19. Sequencing was performed with immunoSEQ multiplex PCR; in TCRdb, only in-frame clones are kept and a portion is missing. The table lists tens of thousands of clones, nearly 95% of them singletons, with around 4% in the top ten. Sequencing input: peripheral blood. The receptors shown here come from a human donor with active COVID-19. The donor label of this sample is uncertain.

CDR3 sequence: CSVGGDTEAFF. CDR3 in DNA: TGCAGCGTGGGGGGGGATACTGAAGCTTTCTTT. The rearrangement links TRBV29-1 to TRBJ1-1; TRBD1 is a possible D gene (5 bases). The V and J ends lost 6 bases and 5 bases respectively, with 10 bases between them. Germline V CDR1 and CDR2: SQVTM, ANQGSEA. The length of the CDR3 is 11 residues.

The chain employs TRBV2 and TRBJ2-1; 7 positions agree with TRBD1. Unmatched junction bases numbered 8, after V lost 7 bases and J lost 5 bases. From germline, CDR1 is SNHLY and CDR2 FYNNEI. This CDR3 has 14 amino acids. CDR3 sequence reads: CASTPQGLDNEQFF. CDR3 DNA: TGTGCCAGCACTCCACAGGGGCTGGACAATGAGCAGTTCTTC.

The chain links TRBV24-1 to TRBJ2-1; D is uncertain. Germline CDR1 reads KGHDR; CDR2 reads SFDVKD. The CDR3 is 13 amino acids. V was trimmed by 1 base and J by 5 bases, leaving 5 bases between them. In DNA, the CDR3 is TGTGCCACCAGTGATTTACGCGACAATGAGCAGTTCTTC. Its protein product is CATSDLRDNEQFF.